The clone carrying this TCR beta chain has a handful of counts. The antigen remains unidentified. The data were taken from a study of human T cells and chemical hapten exposure. Whole-study context: The study enrolled mostly female patients with alopecia areata, totalis or universalis. General observations from the study: Large CDR3 similarity clusters arose significantly more often from expanded TCRs than from controls. With regard to DPC sensitization, TCRs above 1 in 1000 frequency did not change.

Treatment of the sample: therapeutic diphenylcyclopropenone sensitization with weekly scalp DPC. The library labeled individual cDNA molecules by adding unique molecular identifiers to them. One entry per CDR3 protein results from TCRdb running MiXCR on the reads. The sample records 650 to 700 distinct CDR3 sequences, around 63% being singletons. This TCR was sampled from an adult with alopecia areata. Some clones in this sample may be carry-over from other donors' samples. This table probably holds off-target reads from a library built for another chain. The specimen comprised whole blood, sampled before DPC sensitization or 2, 6, or about 24 weeks after (not recorded which).

Here the CDR3 DNA reads TGCAGCGTTGAGATCAGTCCCAGAAAGACCTACAATGAGCAGTTCTTC. Translated, it gives CSVEISPRKTYNEQFF. This rearrangement joins TRBV29-1 to TRBJ2-1; D unresolved. Trimming left V 3 bases short and J 2 bases short, with 17 bases between. In germline, CDR1 is SQVTM, CDR2 ANQGSEA. CDR3 length: 16 residues.